The T cell receptor beta chain described here comes from a study of CD4 and CD8 cells across lung adenocarcinoma regions. TCRdb called the PCR reads again in MiXCR, with one record for every CDR3 protein. Of under 4,000 distinct CDR3 sequences listed, 64% were seen once; the top ten hold around 19%. CDR3 size: 15 residues. Germline CDR1 and CDR2: MNHNS and SASEGT. Concerning this clonotype itself: The conserved phenylalanine or tryptophan is not found at the CDR3 terminus, so this likely reflects a read error.

The sample comprised CD8+ T cells from the margin of a lung tumor. This TCR derives from a female donor with lung adenocarcinoma. The CD4 and CD8 labels of this study may be unreliable. The genes are TRBV6-1 and TRBJ2-5; TRBD2 agrees at 14 bases. The J call may be incorrect, as the DNA end agrees better with TRBJ2-7. CDR3 DNA: TGTGCCAGCAGAGGGACTAGCGGGAGTACGTACGAGCAGTACTTA. The encoded protein is CASRGTSGSTYEQYL.